The T cell receptor beta chain described here comes from a study of shared clonotypes between healthy human individuals. CD45RO-negative CD8 cells positively selected for CCR7 made up the naive population, which excluded terminally differentiated effector memory CD45RA+ cells. Germline V gene sequence: CDR1 SGHKS, CDR2 YYEKEE (reference sequence). V dropped 0 bases and J dropped 8 bases, with 12 bases sitting between them. The CDR3 totals 14 residues. Sequencing was performed with immunoSEQ multiplex PCR; in TCRdb, only in-frame clones are kept and a portion is missing. The sample has 700,000 to 950,000 clones, roughly 96% seen once; the top ten hold about 0.21%.

The receptor comes from a man in his thirties or forties in good health. Sequenced material: naive CD8+ T cells sorted from blood. The chain combines TRBV5-5 with TRBJ1-3; D remains unclear. The chain's CDR3 is CASSLAAGWDTIYF. The CDR3 region has the DNA TGTGCCAGCAGCTTGGCAGCCGGATGGGACACCATATATTTT.